Listed here are 19 T cell receptor beta chains from one sample, sequenced in a study of cytomegalovirus exposure and HLA in healthy donors. PCR used 60 Vbeta primers and 13 Jbeta primers. Measured with immunoSEQ multiplex PCR; TCRdb has only the in-frame clones, and not every one. The sample consists of roughly 150,000 clones, 65% to 85% of them appearing once. Sequenced: PBMCs. The receptors derive from a man in his forties or fifties in good health and CMV-seropositive.

The V call is TRBV2, the J call TRBJ1-1; TRBD1 matches 7 bases. This CDR3 has 14 residues. Germline CDR1 reads SNHLY; CDR2 reads FYNNEI. V gave up 7 bases and J gave up 5 bases; unmatched junction bases: 10. CDR3 region: CASNRQTGYTEAFF. The CDR3 DNA follows: TGTGCCAGCAACCGTCAGACAGGGTATACTGAAGCTTTCTTT.

This clone was observed a single time. The chain employs TRBV5-1 and TRBJ1-4; 10 nucleotides match TRBD1. The junction had 9 bases not matched to a gene; V was cut back by 5 bases and J by 5 bases. This CDR3 spans 16 amino acids. CDR1 SGHRS and CDR2 YFSETQ come from the germline V gene. This CDR3 is CASSPGTGERNEKLFF. The CDR3 region has the DNA TGCGCCAGCAGTCCCGGGACAGGGGAACGGAATGAAAAACTGTTTTTT.

The rearrangement uses TRBV19 and TRBJ2-1, with TRBD1 identical over 7 bases. The V segment lost 1 base and the J segment 8 bases; nucleotides outside the gene matches: 5. The CDR3 is made up of 14 amino acids. Germline CDR1 reads LNHDA; CDR2 reads SQIVND (reference sequence). The CDR3 DNA reads TGTGCCAGTAGTATAGGGACAGGCGTCTATGAGCAGTTCTTC. Its translation: CASSIGTGVYEQFF.

The chain uses TRBV9 and TRBJ2-2, with TRBD2 matching 9 bases. Germline V gene data show CDR1 as SGDLS and CDR2 as YYNGEE. Trimming took 0 bases from V and 4 from J; bases not matched to a gene: 7. This CDR3 has 17 residues. The CDR3 is CASSVGPLAGRTGELFF. The CDR3 DNA sequence: TGTGCCAGCAGCGTAGGCCCACTAGCGGGCCGCACCGGGGAGCTGTTTTTT.

The chain has TRBV28 and TRBJ1-2; D unclear. This CDR3 is built from 17 residues. V dropped 8 bases and J dropped 6 bases, with 28 bases sitting between them. Germline loops: CDR1 MDHEN, CDR2 SYDVKM. The CDR3, as DNA: TGTGCCAGCCAAACGGGGAGCCATCGCCTAATCACTGATGGCTACACCTTC. Translating gives CASQTGSHRLITDGYTF.

The rearrangement links TRBV5-1 to TRBJ1-4, with 8 bases that match TRBD1. V shed 2 bases, J shed 4 bases, and the junction held 4 bases outside the gene matches. In germline, CDR1 is SGHRS, CDR2 YFSETQ. This CDR3 spans 15 amino acids. The CDR3: CASSLGTGFNEKLFF. The DNA of the CDR3 is TGCGCCAGCAGCTTAGGGACAGGCTTTAATGAAAAACTGTTTTTT.

The chain carries TRBV5-4 and TRBJ2-2, with TRBD1 matching 7 bases. CDR1 and CDR2 (germline): SGHNT, YYREEE (reference sequence). The CDR3 runs to 16 residues. V gave up 4 bases and J gave up 0 bases; unmatched junction bases: 6. CDR3 DNA sequence: TGTGCCAGCAGCCCCCGTCAGGGGGCGAACACCGGGGAGCTGTTTTTT. Encoded protein: CASSPRQGANTGELFF.

The chain has TRBV10-3 and TRBJ2-7, with 7 bases matching TRBD2. After removal of 3 bases from V and 2 bases from J, the junction contained 7 bases not matched to a gene. Germline CDR1 is ENHRY and CDR2 is SYGVKD. This CDR3 contains 15 residues. As DNA, the CDR3 is TGTGCCATCAGTGAAGAAAGCGGGGCTCCCTACGAGCAGTACTTC. It codes for CAISEESGAPYEQYF.

The CDR3 nucleotides are TGTGCCAGCAATTCCCCAGCGGGGCTCACAGATACGCAGTATTTT. Protein sequence: CASNSPAGLTDTQYF. The rearrangement links TRBV28 to TRBJ2-3; 7 bases agree with TRBD2. CDR3 length equals 15 residues. V dropped 7 bases and J dropped 2; count of bases not matched to a gene: 9. Germline lookup yields CDR1 MDHEN and CDR2 SYDVKM.

The J gene is TRBJ1-1, the V gene TRBV29-1; TRBD1 matches at 7 bases. The V segment lost 5 bases and the J segment 5 bases; nucleotides outside the gene matches: 8. Germline CDR1 is SQVTM and CDR2 is ANQGSEA. The CDR3 is 13 residues long. The CDR3 DNA reads as TGCAGCGTTTCCACAGGGGATCGGACTGAAGCTTTCTTT. Its protein product is CSVSTGDRTEAFF.

This clone is a singleton in its sample. The CDR3 DNA reads TGCGCCAGCAGCCAAGTGGCTAGCGGGGTTGAAGATACGCAGTATTTT. This gives the protein CASSQVASGVEDTQYF. The rearrangement links TRBV4-1 to TRBJ2-3; TRBD2 agrees at 9 bases. The J segment lost 5 bases and the V segment lost 1 base, leaving 7 bases of the junction unmatched. This CDR3 region has 16 residues. Germline CDR1 is MGHRA and CDR2 is YSYEKL.

The genes are TRBV4-1 and TRBJ1-1; 9 bases are a match to TRBD1. Germline V lookup: CDR1 MGHRA, CDR2 YSYEKL. CDR3 length equals 13 residues. V shed 4 bases, J shed 3 bases, and the junction held 0 bases outside the gene matches. CDR3 loop: CASSRTGDTEAFF. CDR3 nucleotides: TGCGCCAGCAGCCGGACAGGGGACACTGAAGCTTTCTTT.

The J gene is TRBJ1-5, the V gene TRBV5-1, with D perhaps TRBD1 (5 bases). CDR3 size: 15 residues. The V gene's germline CDR1 is SGHRS and CDR2 YFSETQ. Deletions cut 0 bases from V and 1 base from J, with 8 bases between. CDR3 region: CASSLGDRSNQPQHF. DNA for the CDR3: TGCGCCAGCAGCTTGGGAGACAGAAGCAATCAGCCCCAGCATTTT.

The chain joins TRBV4-3 to TRBJ1-5; 7 bases match TRBD1. The CDR3 totals 19 residues. Germline CDR1 LGHNA, CDR2 YSLEER. V shed 0 bases and J 0 bases; nucleotides not matched to a gene: 11. This CDR3 reads CASSQDLRDRRISNQPQHF. CDR3 nucleotides: TGCGCCAGCAGCCAAGACCTCCGGGACAGACGGATTAGCAATCAGCCCCAGCATTTT.

This clone was counted a few times. The rearrangement links TRBV29-1 to TRBJ1-4; D is unresolved. The V end was cut by 6 bases, the J end by 3 bases, with 14 bases between. Germline loops: CDR1 SQVTM, CDR2 ANQGSEA. This CDR3 has 14 amino acids. CDR3 sequence: CSVSWGGPNEKLFF. The CDR3 nucleotides read TGCAGCGTAAGCTGGGGAGGGCCTAATGAAAAACTGTTTTTT.

This clone appeared once. The genes are TRBV29-1 and TRBJ2-1; D is possibly TRBD1 (5 bases). CDR1 and CDR2 (germline): SQVTM, ANQGSEA. V was cut by 1 base and J by 4 bases, with 17 bases left in between. This CDR3 spans 16 amino acids. In DNA form, the CDR3 reads TGCAGCGTTGAAGGGCCAGGGTCGTCTGTGTACAATGAGCAGTTCTTC. It is translated as CSVEGPGSSVYNEQFF.

This chain uses TRBV6-1 with TRBJ1-5; the match to TRBD1 covers 8 bases. Trimming cost V 4 bases and J 4 bases; bases outside gene matches: 6. CDR1 and CDR2 from the germline V gene are MNHNS and SASEGT. The CDR3 length is 15 residues. In DNA, the CDR3 is TGTGCCAGCAGTGCCCCGAGGACAGGGAATCAGCCCCAGCATTTT. Encoded protein: CASSAPRTGNQPQHF.

In its sample, this clone was seen once. CDR3 sequence: CASSLGIRETQYF. The CDR3 bases are TGTGCCAGCAGTTTAGGCATAAGAGAGACCCAGTACTTC. The chain has TRBV28 and TRBJ2-5; D remains ambiguous. V was cut by 2 bases and J by 4 bases, with 8 bases left in between. In germline, CDR1 is MDHEN, CDR2 SYDVKM. The CDR3 runs to 13 residues.

The rearrangement uses TRBV6-6 and TRBJ2-3; unclear D gene. The CDR3 loop spans 11 amino acids. V shed 5 bases and J shed 4 bases, with 4 bases lying between them. Germline loops: CDR1 MNHNY, CDR2 SVGAGI (reference sequence). Here the CDR3 reads CASSPADTQYF. The CDR3, as DNA: TGTGCCAGCAGTCCGGCAGATACGCAGTATTTT.